These 15 T cell receptor beta chains were sequenced from one sample in a study of CD8+ T cells in alopecia areata. Reverse transcribed after extraction, RNA yielded cDNA as the sequencing template. Assay used: immunoSEQ multiplex PCR; TCRdb lists only in-frame clones, some missing. The repertoire holds 150,000 to 200,000 clones, with less than 70% as singletons. Stated treatment: oral pan-JAK inhibitor, 5-10 mg twice daily. This specimen consisted of CD8+ T cells sorted from blood, obtained at week 24, from a patient treated with tofacitinib. Receptors were obtained from a human donor with alopecia areata.

Only one count was recorded for this clone. V and J are TRBV7-9 and TRBJ2-3, with 8 bases identical to TRBD2. CDR3 size: 15 residues. CDR1 and CDR2 from the germline V gene are SEHNR and FQNEAQ (reference sequence). V lost 3 bases to trimming and J lost 3 bases; unmatched junction nucleotides: 5. The CDR3 loop reads CASSFSGGRTDTQYF. The CDR3 nucleotides are TGTGCCAGCAGCTTCAGCGGGGGTAGGACAGATACGCAGTATTTT.

The gene calls are TRBV7-9 and TRBJ2-7, with no clear D. The germline CDR1 and CDR2 sequences are SEHNR and FQNEAQ (reference sequence). The CDR3 extends over 11 amino acids. Deletions cut 5 bases from V and 3 bases from J, with 5 bases between. CDR3 nucleotides: TGTGCCAGCAGCCTCTACTACGAGCAGTACTTC. Translated, it gives CASSLYYEQYF.

V gene TRBV30 combines with J gene TRBJ2-5, with D maybe TRBD1 (6 bases). This CDR3 has 17 residues. V gave up 3 bases and J gave up 5 bases, with 25 bases separating them. From germline, CDR1 is GTSNPN and CDR2 SVGIG (reference sequence). CDR3 amino acids: CAWSGTRNRVRGETQYF. The DNA of the CDR3 is TGTGCCTGGAGCGGTACCCGGAACAGGGTTCGAGGGGAGACCCAGTACTTC.

This sequence joins TRBV25-1 and TRBJ1-5; maybe TRBD1 (5 bases). Trimming removed 6 bases at V and 6 bases at J, with 9 bases between. The CDR3 is 12 residues long. CDR1 and CDR2 from the germline V gene are MGHDK and SYGVNS. CDR3 bases: TGTGCCAGCAGCGGGACGGGTCAGCCCCAGCATTTT. It specifies CASSGTGQPQHF.

V and J are TRBV7-8 and TRBJ2-7; a weak D match, TRBD2 (6 bases). The V and J ends lost 2 bases and 7 bases respectively, with 12 bases between them. The CDR3 contains 13 residues. Per germline, CDR1 SGHVS and CDR2 FQNEAQ. The CDR3 sequence: CASSLRTRGEQYF. For the CDR3, the DNA is TGTGCCAGCAGCTTACGGACGCGGGGTGAGCAGTACTTC.

The chain carries TRBV27 and TRBJ2-5, with 8 bases aligning to TRBD2. The CDR3 covers 17 residues. V shed 5 bases, J shed 3 bases, and the junction held 14 bases outside the gene matches. Per the germline V gene, CDR1 is MNHEY and CDR2 is SMNVEV (reference sequence). As DNA, the CDR3 is TGTGCCAGCAGTGCCACTTCCCCCGGGACTAGTGAAGAGACCCAGTACTTC. Amino acids: CASSATSPGTSEETQYF.

In this sample, this clone turned up a few times. The chain is built from TRBV7-8 and TRBJ2-2, with TRBD1 identical over 9 bases. The J segment lost 4 bases and the V segment lost 5 bases, leaving 8 bases of the junction unmatched. The CDR3 consists of 16 residues. The V gene's germline CDR1 is SGHVS and CDR2 FQNEAQ. The CDR3 region is CASSLWTGEGTGELFF. For the CDR3, the DNA is TGTGCCAGCAGCCTCTGGACAGGGGAGGGCACCGGGGAGCTGTTTTTT.

The chain has TRBV7-6 and TRBJ2-7; 11 positions match TRBD1. The trim removed 5 bases at V and 3 bases at J, leaving 6 bases unmatched. There are 15 residues in the CDR3. CDR1 SGHVS and CDR2 FNYEAQ come from the germline V gene. The CDR3 DNA is TGTGCCAGCAGCCCGCAGGGACAGGGGGTCTACGAGCAGTACTTC. Translating it yields CASSPQGQGVYEQYF.

This clone was recorded a few times. This chain links TRBV5-6 with TRBJ2-7; possibly TRBD2 for D (6 bases). Trimming left V 0 bases short and J 4 bases short, with 14 bases between. This CDR3 comprises 15 residues. CDR1 is SGHDT and CDR2 is YYEEEE in the germline V gene. The CDR3 DNA follows: TGTGCCAGCAGCTTGGCCTCGGACTACCTATACGAGCAGTACTTC. This sequence encodes CASSLASDYLYEQYF.

Turning to this clone: Other nucleotide sequences in the sample specify the same CDR3. The J gene is TRBJ1-2, the V gene TRBV6-6, with a possible D match to TRBD1 (6 bases). The CDR3 spans 14 residues. V lost 0 bases, J lost 5 bases, and 10 bases lay in between. Germline V gives CDR1 MNHNY, CDR2 SVGAGI (reference sequence). CDR3 residues: CASSYSEGGYGYTF. The DNA of the CDR3 is TGTGCCAGCAGTTACTCGGAGGGGGGTTATGGCTACACCTTC.

This rearrangement joins TRBV29-1 to TRBJ2-7; D is ambiguous. The CDR3 sequence is 11 residues long. Germline V gene data show CDR1 as SQVTM and CDR2 as ANQGSEA. V was cut by 5 bases and J by 3 bases, with 8 bases left in between. DNA for the CDR3: TGCAGCGTTTTCTCGGACTACGAGCAGTACTTC. Protein sequence: CSVFSDYEQYF.

This clone showed up just a few times. The gene calls are TRBV13 and TRBJ1-1, with D unresolved. This CDR3 comprises 13 residues. Germline CDR1 is PRHDT and CDR2 is FYEKMQ (reference sequence). V lost 5 bases and J lost 0, with 7 bases in between. The CDR3 loop is CASSPKMNTEAFF. The DNA for the CDR3 is TGTGCCAGCAGCCCAAAGATGAACACTGAAGCTTTCTTT.

The J gene is TRBJ1-1, the V gene TRBV12-5; D remains ambiguous. The germline V and J ends were trimmed by 5 bases and 1 base, with 5 bases remaining between them. Germline V gives CDR1 LGHNT, CDR2 FRNRAP. This CDR3 is 12 amino acids long. CDR3 residues: CASGLGNTEAFF. Here the CDR3 DNA reads TGTGCTAGTGGTCTCGGGAACACTGAAGCTTTCTTT.

For this clone: The same CDR3 arises from other DNA sequences in this sample as well. This chain links TRBV4-3 with TRBJ1-2; weak D call: TRBD1 (6 bases). CDR3 size: 15 residues. The V end lost 0 bases, the J end lost 4 bases, and 12 bases lay between the germline ends. Germline values: CDR1 LGHNA, CDR2 YSLEER. CDR3 protein: CASSQDRGGGYGYTF. CDR3 DNA sequence: TGCGCCAGCAGCCAAGATCGAGGGGGGGGCTATGGCTACACCTTC.

The genes are TRBV27 and TRBJ2-2; 7 nucleotides align to TRBD2. The CDR3 sequence is 16 residues long. Trimming removed 4 bases from V and 2 bases from J; junction bases left unmatched: 7. Germline assignment: CDR1 MNHEY and CDR2 SMNVEV (reference sequence). The CDR3 sequence: CASSWSSGENTGELFF. The CDR3 DNA reads TGTGCCAGCAGTTGGTCGAGCGGGGAAAACACCGGGGAGCTGTTTTTT.